The clone carrying this T cell receptor beta chain was recorded a few times. Its target is unknown. Total RNA extraction produced at least 5 micrograms (per sample) for the study. From germline, CDR1 is MNHEY and CDR2 SVGAGI. V dropped 5 bases and J dropped 7; count of bases not matched to a gene: 4. This CDR3 has 13 residues. Using a J-beta primer mix together with a sample-barcoded 5' primer, a second PCR was run for 7 to 11 cycles. TCRdb independently ran MiXCR on the 5' RACE reads; one entry per CDR3 protein. There are hundreds of thousands of distinct CDR3 sequences in the sample; about 27% occur only once, and 3% to 4.5% lies in the top ten. This entry is derived from a study of blood T cells in healthy people across ages. Findings and limits, study-wide: Strongly correlated with naive T cell percentage was TCR beta diversity.

Separately, the same data were catalogued under a study of T cells of mothers and their children. From that report: The people who donated were a few healthy Caucasian mothers and their six children. Sequencing got over 9.5 million TCR beta CDR3 reads from each mother and roughly 3 million from each child.

The chain couples TRBV6-5 to TRBJ1-2; TRBD1 aligns across 10 bases. The specimen sequenced was blood. This clonotype was sampled from a boy aged 2 to 9 in good health. The CDR3: CASSGDRGGGYTF. CDR3 DNA sequence: TGTGCCAGCAGTGGGGACAGGGGAGGTGGCTACACCTTC.